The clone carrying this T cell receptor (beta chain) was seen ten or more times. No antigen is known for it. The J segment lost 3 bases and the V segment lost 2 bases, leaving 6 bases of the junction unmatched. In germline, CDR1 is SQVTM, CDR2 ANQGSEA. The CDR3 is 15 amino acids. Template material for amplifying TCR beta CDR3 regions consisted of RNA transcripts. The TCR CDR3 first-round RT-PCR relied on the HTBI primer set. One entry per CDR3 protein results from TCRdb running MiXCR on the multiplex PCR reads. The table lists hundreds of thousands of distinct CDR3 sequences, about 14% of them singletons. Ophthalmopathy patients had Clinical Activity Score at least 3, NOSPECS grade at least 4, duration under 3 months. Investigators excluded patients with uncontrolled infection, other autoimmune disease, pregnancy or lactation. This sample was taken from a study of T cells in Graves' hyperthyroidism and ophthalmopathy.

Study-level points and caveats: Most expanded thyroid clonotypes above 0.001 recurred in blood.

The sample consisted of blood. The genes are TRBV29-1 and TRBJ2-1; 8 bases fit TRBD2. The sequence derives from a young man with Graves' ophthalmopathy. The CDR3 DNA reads TGCAGCGTTGAACCCAGCGGGAGTGTCTACAATGAGCAGTTCTTC. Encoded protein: CSVEPSGSVYNEQFF.